What follows are 18 T cell receptor beta chains derived from one specimen sequenced in a study of shared clonotypes between healthy human individuals. Terminally differentiated effector memory CD45RA+ cells were excluded by CCR7 positive selection of CD45RO-negative cells. Using immunoSEQ multiplex PCR, the repertoire was profiled, and TCRdb retains in-frame clones only, with some absent. The profile covers about 2 million clones, with less than 95% appearing a single time and about 1.1% taken by the ten largest. The specimen was naive CD8+ T cells sorted from blood. These receptors were collected from a young man in good health.

This chain joins TRBV10-3 and TRBJ2-5; D gene unclear. The CDR3 length is 11 residues. Germline-derived CDR1 and CDR2 are ENHRY and SYGVKD. V was pared by 10 bases and J by 2 bases, with 8 bases between. CDR3 protein: CATLGQETQYF. The DNA for the CDR3 is TGTGCCACCCTCGGGCAAGAGACCCAGTACTTC.

This clone has only one observation. The chain combines TRBV7-2 with TRBJ2-5; 13 nucleotides line up with TRBD2. This CDR3 comprises 17 residues. Trimming cost V 4 bases and J 1 base; bases outside gene matches: 6. CDR1 is SGHTA, CDR2 FQGNSA, per germline. The CDR3 loop is CASSSGLAGVGQETQYF. Written as DNA, the CDR3 is TGTGCCAGCAGCTCCGGACTAGCGGGAGTGGGCCAAGAGACCCAGTACTTC.

The chain employs TRBV10-3 and TRBJ2-7; the match to TRBD2 covers 12 bases. The CDR3 has 15 residues. CDR1 ENHRY and CDR2 SYGVKD come from the germline V gene. The J segment lost 2 bases and the V segment lost 4 bases, leaving 3 bases of the junction unmatched. CDR3 loop: CAISVGLAGPYEQYF. The CDR3, as DNA: TGTGCCATCAGTGTTGGACTAGCGGGACCCTACGAGCAGTACTTC.

The chain has TRBV13 and TRBJ1-6; 7 bases line up with TRBD1. The CDR3 runs to 15 residues. V was clipped by 5 bases and J by 4 bases; unmatched bases: 5. Looked up from germline, CDR1 is PRHDT and CDR2 is FYEKMQ (reference sequence). The CDR3 coding sequence is TGTGCCAGCAGCGTCAACAGGGGATATAATTCACCCCTCCACTTT. This sequence encodes CASSVNRGYNSPLHF. Combining the CDR3 with reference TRBV13 and TRBJ1-6 gives the whole variable domain AAGVIQSPRHLIKEKRETATLKCYPIPRHDTVYWYQQGPGQDPQFLISFYEKMQSDKGSIPDRFSAQQFSDYHSELNMSSLELGDSALYFCASSVNRGYNSPLHFGNGTRLTVT.

The chain links TRBV7-2 to TRBJ2-7; 8 bases map to TRBD2. CDR1 and CDR2 (germline): SGHTA, FQGNSA. V was pared by 3 bases and J by 3 bases, with 4 bases of the junction left unmatched. CDR3 size: 14 residues. For the CDR3, the DNA is TGTGCCAGCAGCTTCGGGACTAGATTCTACGAGCAGTACTTC. Translation gives CASSFGTRFYEQYF.

The rearrangement links TRBV13 to TRBJ2-7; D could derive from TRBD1 or TRBD2 (5 bases each). This CDR3 has 15 amino acids. CDR1 and CDR2 from the germline V gene are PRHDT and FYEKMQ (reference sequence). V was shortened by 7 bases and J by 1 base, with 17 bases between the two germline ends. This chain's CDR3 is CASTVDWDRSYEQYF. As DNA, the CDR3 is TGTGCCAGCACCGTCGACTGGGACCGATCCTACGAGCAGTACTTC.

J is TRBJ1-2 and V is TRBV4-3; 11 bases map to TRBD1. The germline V gene has CDR1 LGHNA and CDR2 YSLEER. The CDR3 has 21 residues. The trim removed 2 bases at V and 8 bases at J, leaving 25 bases unmatched. The CDR3 DNA is TGCGCCAGCAGCCAACTCGGGAAAACTTGGGACCGGGACAGGGGGTTGGAAGGCTACACCTTC. This gives the protein CASSQLGKTWDRDRGLEGYTF.

This sequence joins TRBV6-1 and TRBJ1-3; D may be TRBD1 (5 bases). The V gene lost 8 bases and the J gene lost 0 bases, with 14 bases spanning the gap. The length of the CDR3 is 15 residues. Looked up from germline, CDR1 is MNHNS and CDR2 is SASEGT. Here the CDR3 DNA reads TGTGCCAGCCCGGCCGGGGACCACTCTGGAAACACCATATATTTT. This sequence encodes CASPAGDHSGNTIYF.

V usage is TRBV27 and J usage is TRBJ2-7, with TRBD2 matching over 13 bases. Germline V gene sequence: CDR1 MNHEY, CDR2 SMNVEV (reference sequence). The CDR3 totals 14 residues. Trimming at V came to 6 bases and at J to 5 bases, leaving 4 bases not matched to a gene. The CDR3 loop reads CASRTLAGGNEQYF. The CDR3 DNA reads as TGTGCCAGCAGAACACTAGCGGGAGGGAACGAGCAGTACTTC.

The chain links TRBV13 to TRBJ2-3; the match to TRBD2 covers 7 bases. The trim removed 5 bases at V and 4 bases at J, leaving 27 bases unmatched. This CDR3 region has 21 residues. CDR1 and CDR2 from the germline V gene are PRHDT and FYEKMQ (reference sequence). CDR3 region: CASSQQGIVAGPTTQSDTQYF. In DNA form, the CDR3 reads TGTGCCAGCAGCCAGCAGGGCATAGTAGCGGGCCCAACGACCCAATCAGATACGCAGTATTTT.

V usage is TRBV19 and J usage is TRBJ2-7; D remains unclear. Deletions cut 9 bases from V and 2 bases from J, with 14 bases between. The CDR3 totals 13 residues. Germline values: CDR1 LNHDA, CDR2 SQIVND (reference sequence). This CDR3 reads CASEDGETYEQYF. CDR3 nucleotide sequence: TGTGCCAGCGAGGACGGTGAAACCTACGAGCAGTACTTC.

The genes are TRBV9 and TRBJ1-5; D may be TRBD1 (5 bases). The V end was cut by 0 bases, the J end by 9 bases, with 13 bases between. Germline lookup yields CDR1 SGDLS and CDR2 YYNGEE. The CDR3 has 14 amino acids. CDR3 region: CASSVDGEGVPQHF. The CDR3 DNA reads as TGTGCCAGCAGCGTAGACGGGGAAGGGGTGCCCCAGCATTTT.

Regarding this clone: Other DNA variants within this sample encode the same CDR3. CDR3 in amino acids: CASSLRGSSYNEQFF. In nucleotides, the CDR3 is TGTGCCAGCAGTCTCAGGGGGAGCTCCTACAATGAGCAGTTCTTC. The rearrangement joins TRBV27 to TRBJ2-1, with TRBD1 matching over 7 bases. V trimming: 5 bases; J trimming: 0 bases; junction bases outside the gene matches: 4. CDR3 length: 15 amino acids. From germline, CDR1 is MNHEY and CDR2 SMNVEV (reference sequence).

About this clone itself: An end of the junction differs from the germline gene, which may be a read error. The rearrangement joins TRBV18 to TRBJ2-7; 8 positions match TRBD2. The CDR3 has 15 residues. Germline V gene lookup returns CDR1 KGHSH and CDR2 LQKENI. The CDR3 reads CASSPLSGSSYEQYF. The CDR3 coding sequence is TGTGCCAGCTCGCCACTGAGCGGGAGTTCCTACGAGCAGTACTTC.

The chain employs TRBV5-6 and TRBJ2-7; D is ambiguous. The CDR3 has 14 amino acids. V gave up 0 bases and J gave up 2 bases, with 9 bases separating them. The germline V gene has CDR1 SGHDT and CDR2 YYEEEE. This CDR3 reads CASSLVRAAYEQYF. Written as DNA, the CDR3 is TGTGCCAGCAGCTTGGTACGGGCCGCCTACGAGCAGTACTTC. The full variable domain, with the rest looked up from reference TRBV5-6 and TRBJ2-7, is DAGVTQSPTHLIKTRGQQVTLRCSPKSGHDTVSWYQQALGQGPQFIFQYYEEEERQRGNFPDRFSGHQFPNYSSELNVNALLLGDSALYLCASSLVRAAYEQYFGPGTRLTVT.

The chain has TRBV6-1 and TRBJ2-7; D is perhaps TRBD1 or TRBD2 (6 bases each). The ends were cut back, 0 bases at V and 2 bases at J, with 14 bases in the middle. The V gene's germline CDR1 is MNHNS and CDR2 SASEGT. The CDR3 loop spans 16 amino acids. The CDR3 nucleotides are TGTGCCAGCAGTGAAGCGAGGGGGGTTCGGGCCTACGAGCAGTACTTC. Protein product: CASSEARGVRAYEQYF.

The chain carries TRBV10-2 and TRBJ1-6; D perhaps matches TRBD1 (5 bases). Germline values: CDR1 WSHSY, CDR2 SAAADI. The CDR3 length is 16 residues. Trimming cost V 5 bases and J 0 bases, with 11 bases left between them. The DNA for the CDR3 is TGCGCCAGCAGTACTTTGGGGCCCTCCTATAATTCACCCCTCCACTTT. The encoded protein is CASSTLGPSYNSPLHF.

The chain couples TRBV5-1 to TRBJ2-7, with TRBD1 identical over 7 bases. CDR3 length: 15 residues. Trimming at V came to 2 bases and at J to 0 bases, leaving 5 bases not matched to a gene. Germline CDR1 SGHRS, CDR2 YFSETQ. In DNA, the CDR3 is TGCGCCAGCAGCTTCGGGACAGACTTCTCCTACGAGCAGTACTTC. As protein: CASSFGTDFSYEQYF.